A single sample is the source of the 29 T cell receptor beta chains below, sequenced in a study of T cell responses to AZD1222 COVID-19 vaccine. Using immunoSEQ multiplex PCR, the repertoire was profiled, and TCRdb retains in-frame clones only, with some absent. The table has 95,000 to 110,000 clones, 89% seen once. The sequencing here drew on peripheral blood, taken on day 0 of AZD1222 vaccination. The source of these receptors is an adult in good health.

The rearrangement links TRBV5-6 to TRBJ1-2; D ambiguous. CDR3 length equals 18 residues. V was cut by 1 base and J by 4 bases, with 23 bases left in between. Germline V gene sequence: CDR1 SGHDT, CDR2 YYEEEE. As DNA, the CDR3 is TGTGCCAGCAGCTTGTCGGGCAGATACGTACTTTCTGCCTATGGCTACACCTTC. Its protein is CASSLSGRYVLSAYGYTF.

The CDR3 reads CASSHPGQYNEQFF. The CDR3 DNA follows: TGTGCCAGCAGCCACCCGGGACAATACAATGAGCAGTTCTTC. The rearrangement joins TRBV7-3 to TRBJ2-1; D is perhaps TRBD1 (6 bases). Germline loops: CDR1 SGHTA, CDR2 FQGTGA. The V gene lost 5 bases and the J gene lost 4 bases, with 12 bases spanning the gap. This CDR3 contains 14 residues.

The V call is TRBV3-1 (or the pseudogene TRBV3-2), the J call TRBJ2-1; 11 nucleotides match TRBD2. The CDR3 has 16 residues. Per germline, CDR1 LGHDT and CDR2 YNNKEL (reference sequence). V lost 0 bases to trimming and J lost 8 bases; unmatched junction nucleotides: 6. The CDR3 region is CASSQETTSGIDEQFF. CDR3 sequence (DNA): TGTGCCAGCAGCCAAGAAACGACTAGCGGGATTGATGAGCAGTTCTTC.

The J gene is TRBJ2-1, the V gene TRBV7-9; no firm D call. The germline CDR1 and CDR2 sequences are SEHNR and FQNEAQ (reference sequence). CDR3 length equals 14 residues. The V end was cut by 5 bases, the J end by 7 bases, with 15 bases between. CDR3 DNA sequence: TGTGCCAGCAGCCGGAGTCTTACATGGAATGAGCAGTTCTTC. Its translation: CASSRSLTWNEQFF.

This chain joins TRBV6-6 and TRBJ2-1, with D perhaps matching TRBD1 (6 bases). With 3 bases removed from V and 9 bases from J, the gap between germline ends came to 15 bases. Germline V gene data show CDR1 as MNHNY and CDR2 as SVGAGI (reference sequence). CDR3 length: 14 residues. The CDR3 region is CASSYNRAQGEQFF. CDR3 coding DNA: TGTGCCAGCAGTTATAACAGGGCCCAGGGTGAGCAGTTCTTC.

This chain connects TRBV19 to TRBJ1-3; the D is unclear. The V and J ends lost 3 bases and 4 bases respectively, with 13 bases between them. Germline V CDR1 and CDR2: LNHDA, SQIVND (reference sequence). The CDR3 spans 15 residues. This CDR3 reads CASSIERGAGNTIYF. The CDR3 DNA follows: TGTGCCAGTAGTATTGAGCGGGGAGCGGGAAACACCATATATTTT.

The chain carries TRBV19 and TRBJ1-2; 7 bases align to TRBD1. V gave up 3 bases and J gave up 7 bases; unmatched junction bases: 8. The germline gives CDR1 LNHDA, CDR2 SQIVND (reference sequence). This CDR3 has 14 residues. The CDR3 reads CASSIETGRSGYTF. The CDR3 DNA reads as TGTGCCAGTAGTATCGAGACAGGGAGGAGTGGCTACACCTTC.

The V gene is TRBV7-9, the J gene TRBJ1-2; unclear D gene. Germline CDR1 is SEHNR and CDR2 is FQNEAQ (reference sequence). The CDR3 consists of 13 residues. Trimming pared 1 base from V and 2 bases from J, leaving 5 bases between. CDR3 coding DNA: TGTGCCAGCAGCTTAGGGACCAACTATGGCTACACCTTC. It is translated as CASSLGTNYGYTF.

The rearrangement links TRBV3-1 (or the pseudogene TRBV3-2) to TRBJ2-7; the D is unclear. V shed 1 base and J shed 3 bases, with 13 bases lying between them. The CDR3 extends over 15 amino acids. The germline V gene encodes CDR1 LGHDT and CDR2 YNNKEL (reference sequence). CDR3 amino acids: CASSQAPGSRYEQYF. CDR3 in DNA: TGTGCCAGCAGCCAAGCGCCTGGTTCCCGCTACGAGCAGTACTTC.

The chain is built from TRBV7-3 and TRBJ1-1; TRBD1 aligns across 7 bases. V shed 0 bases, J shed 5 bases, and the junction held 6 bases outside the gene matches. Germline-derived CDR1 and CDR2 are SGHTA and FQGTGA. The length of the CDR3 is 15 residues. CDR3 sequence (DNA): TGTGCCAGCAGCTTAACCCGGGACAGTGGAACTGAAGCTTTCTTT. Protein sequence: CASSLTRDSGTEAFF.

The chain recombines TRBV12-5 with TRBJ2-7; possible D gene TRBD1, 6 bases. Trimming stripped 6 bases from V and 5 bases from J, with 14 bases between. From germline, CDR1 is LGHNT and CDR2 FRNRAP. The CDR3 extends over 13 amino acids. The CDR3 DNA is TGTGCTAGTGGCCGTACAGGGTTCCACGAGCAGTACTTC. Encoded protein: CASGRTGFHEQYF.

The chain uses TRBV6-2 or TRBV6-3 and TRBJ2-7; the match to TRBD1 covers 7 bases. J gave up 2 bases and V 4 bases, and 8 bases lay outside the gene matches. Looked up from germline, CDR1 is MNHEY and CDR2 is SVGEGT. This CDR3 contains 15 residues. The CDR3 reads CASSSRQGQTYEQYF. CDR3 DNA sequence: TGTGCCAGCAGTTCTCGACAGGGACAAACCTACGAGCAGTACTTC.

The chain carries TRBV20-1 and TRBJ2-3, with a weak D call TRBD2 (5 bases). Trimming removed 7 bases at V and 1 base at J, with 6 bases between. The CDR3 has 11 amino acids. Germline V gene data show CDR1 as DFQATT and CDR2 as SNEGSKA (reference sequence). The CDR3 DNA reads as TGCAGTGGCGGGTGCACAGATACGCAGTATTTT. As protein: CSGGCTDTQYF.

V and J are TRBV6-5 and TRBJ2-5, with D possibly matching TRBD2 (6 bases). V gave up 0 bases and J gave up 5 bases, with 13 bases separating them. Germline V gene lookup returns CDR1 MNHEY and CDR2 SVGAGI. This CDR3 contains 15 residues. The CDR3 sequence is CASSYSSPGRETQYF. CDR3 sequence (DNA): TGTGCCAGCAGTTACTCCAGCCCGGGGAGGGAGACCCAGTACTTC.

The rearrangement links TRBV11-2 to TRBJ2-4; D uncertain. This CDR3 spans 16 amino acids. Germline V gene sequence: CDR1 SGHAT, CDR2 FQNNGV. V dropped 2 bases and J dropped 0 bases, with 11 bases sitting between them. The CDR3 loop reads CASSLTANLAKNIQYF. In nucleotides, the CDR3 is TGTGCCAGCAGCTTAACAGCCAACCTAGCCAAAAACATTCAGTACTTC.

This sequence joins TRBV19 and TRBJ2-3; D may match TRBD1 or TRBD2 (5 bases each). V was shortened by 6 bases and J by 3 bases, with 13 bases between the two germline ends. There are 14 residues in the CDR3. Germline-derived CDR1 and CDR2 are LNHDA and SQIVND (reference sequence). This chain's CDR3 is CASRERWGTDTQYF. In DNA, the CDR3 is TGTGCCAGTAGAGAGCGGTGGGGGACAGATACGCAGTATTTT.

The chain recombines TRBV10-3 with TRBJ1-5; D may be TRBD1 (6 bases). This CDR3 is built from 15 residues. Germline V gives CDR1 ENHRY, CDR2 SYGVKD. Trimming removed 11 bases from V and 3 bases from J, with 20 bases in between. CDR3 protein: CASKAEQGANQPQHF. The CDR3 DNA reads as TGTGCCTCGAAGGCGGAACAGGGAGCCAATCAGCCCCAGCATTTT.

This sequence joins TRBV10-3 and TRBJ1-1; TRBD1 aligns across 8 bases. CDR3 size: 15 residues. V shed 1 base, J shed 3 bases, and the junction held 4 bases outside the gene matches. Germline V gene data show CDR1 as ENHRY and CDR2 as SYGVKD. This chain's CDR3 is CAISEFAGGHTEAFF. As DNA, the CDR3 is TGTGCCATCAGTGAGTTCGCAGGGGGCCACACTGAAGCTTTCTTT.

The rearrangement uses TRBV30 and TRBJ1-1; the D is unclear. Germline V gives CDR1 GTSNPN, CDR2 SVGIG (reference sequence). The CDR3 loop spans 11 amino acids. V was trimmed by 4 bases and J by 7 bases, leaving 10 bases between them. CDR3: CAWIWAREAFF. The CDR3, as DNA: TGTGCCTGGATCTGGGCCCGTGAAGCTTTCTTT.

CDR3 DNA sequence: TGTGCCAGCAGCCAAGGACAAAATTCACCCCTCCACTTT. Translation: CASSQGQNSPLHF. The J gene is TRBJ1-6, the V gene TRBV3-1 (or the pseudogene TRBV3-2); D gene unclear. Germline-derived CDR1 and CDR2 are LGHDT and YNNKEL (reference sequence). This CDR3 is built from 13 residues. The germline V and J ends were trimmed by 1 base and 7 bases, with 5 bases remaining between them.

J is TRBJ1-6 and V is TRBV27; D is ambiguous. CDR3 size: 16 residues. Trimming took off 0 bases at V and 7 bases at J, with 13 bases between the two ends. Germline V gene lookup returns CDR1 MNHEY and CDR2 SMNVEV (reference sequence). The CDR3 region has the DNA TGTGCCAGCAGTTTATCGGAAAGGGTCTGGAATTCACCCCTCCACTTT. Its protein product is CASSLSERVWNSPLHF.

J is TRBJ1-1 and V is TRBV3-1 (or the pseudogene TRBV3-2); no definite D call. Trimming took off 3 bases at V and 0 bases at J, with 11 bases between the two ends. This CDR3 is built from 15 residues. Germline V lookup: CDR1 LGHDT, CDR2 YNNKEL (reference sequence). The CDR3 DNA reads as TGTGCCAGCAGCCATAATGCGGGCTTGAACACTGAAGCTTTCTTT. This sequence encodes CASSHNAGLNTEAFF.

V is TRBV7-2 and J is TRBJ2-1; 14 nucleotides agree with TRBD2. Germline CDR1 reads SGHTA; CDR2 reads FQGNSA. The CDR3 totals 15 residues. V lost 5 bases and J lost 6; bases outside the gene matches: 3. The CDR3 nucleotides read TGTGCCAGCAGCACTGGACTAGCGGGGGGCAATGAGCAGTTCTTC. It translates to CASSTGLAGGNEQFF.

The rearrangement uses TRBV7-9 and TRBJ2-7, with D hard to call. From germline, CDR1 is SEHNR and CDR2 FQNEAQ (reference sequence). V was pared by 2 bases and J by 1 base, with 6 bases between. This CDR3 spans 13 amino acids. The CDR3 nucleotides read TGTGCCAGCAGCTTATTTAGGTCCTACGAGCAGTACTTC. It codes for CASSLFRSYEQYF.

This clone was detected only a few times. The chain couples TRBV7-9 to TRBJ2-1; D tentatively fits TRBD1 or TRBD2 (6 bases each). The CDR3 totals 14 residues. Germline values: CDR1 SEHNR, CDR2 FQNEAQ (reference sequence). The V and J ends lost 7 bases and 7 bases respectively, with 17 bases between them. CDR3 in amino acids: CASTPPGALNEQFF. DNA of the CDR3: TGTGCCAGCACCCCCCCGGGGGCCTTAAATGAGCAGTTCTTC.

The chain couples TRBV7-3 to TRBJ2-3; 8 nucleotides align to TRBD2. In germline, CDR1 is SGHTA, CDR2 FQGTGA. This CDR3 has 18 amino acids. J gave up 0 bases and V 5 bases, and 13 bases lay outside the gene matches. The CDR3 region has the DNA TGTGCCAGCAGCCCCTTAGCGGGGACCTTCTATAGCACAGATACGCAGTATTTT. Amino acids: CASSPLAGTFYSTDTQYF.

The CDR3 region is CASSSQGWQETQYF. In DNA, the CDR3 is TGTGCCAGCAGCTCACAGGGGTGGCAAGAGACCCAGTACTTC. This sequence joins TRBV5-4 and TRBJ2-5; 7 bases map to TRBD1. Trimming took 3 bases from V and 2 from J; bases not matched to a gene: 4. Germline loops: CDR1 SGHNT, CDR2 YYREEE (reference sequence). The CDR3 sequence is 14 residues long.

CDR3 loop: CAISEGQQGAYEQYF. DNA of the CDR3: TGTGCCATCAGTGAGGGGCAACAGGGTGCCTACGAGCAGTACTTC. The rearrangement joins TRBV10-3 to TRBJ2-7, with D tentatively TRBD1 (6 bases). Germline V gene sequence: CDR1 ENHRY, CDR2 SYGVKD. This CDR3 is 15 amino acids long. Trimming pared 2 bases from V and 2 bases from J, leaving 13 bases between.

The V and J genes are TRBV30 and TRBJ1-4, with TRBD1 as a possible D gene (5 bases). The V gene lost 3 bases and the J gene lost 8 bases, with 19 bases spanning the gap. The germline gives CDR1 GTSNPN, CDR2 SVGIG (reference sequence). CDR3 size: 15 residues. This CDR3 is CAWRASGTTNEKLFF. As DNA, the CDR3 is TGTGCCTGGAGGGCCTCCGGGACCACAAACGAAAAACTGTTTTTT.